Following are 24 T cell receptor beta chains from one sample sequenced in a study of neurological immune-mediated disorders. TCRdb re-derived calls from the 5' RACE reads in MiXCR, one entry per CDR3 protein. Here the sample spans some 87,000 distinct CDR3 sequences, 5.5% to 6.5% being singletons. As for time point: longitudinal time-point 2. The material sequenced was PBMCs. The receptors were gathered from a woman aged 60-75 years with multiple sclerosis.

This clonotype was recorded at least ten times. The rearrangement links TRBV20-1 to TRBJ1-3, with D possibly matching TRBD1 (5 bases). Germline V CDR1 and CDR2: DFQATT, SNEGSKA (reference sequence). Trimming pared 7 bases from V and 4 bases from J, leaving 17 bases between. The CDR3 has 14 residues. The DNA for the CDR3 is TGCAGTGTCGCCGGGTGGGGCGAAGGAAACACCATATATTTT. Translation: CSVAGWGEGNTIYF.

V usage is TRBV5-1 and J usage is TRBJ1-1, with D tentatively TRBD1 (5 bases). The germline V and J ends were trimmed by 2 bases and 1 base, with 9 bases remaining between them. This CDR3 comprises 14 residues. CDR1 SGHRS and CDR2 YFSETQ come from the germline V gene. The CDR3 loop reads CASSFAQGNTEAFF. The CDR3 coding sequence is TGCGCCAGCAGCTTTGCCCAGGGGAACACTGAAGCTTTCTTT.

This clonotype came up many times. The chain links TRBV20-1 to TRBJ2-3, with 10 bases that match TRBD2. CDR3 size: 16 residues. The germline V gene encodes CDR1 DFQATT and CDR2 SNEGSKA (reference sequence). The V and J ends lost 4 bases and 1 base, in that order; junction bases with no gene match: 8. Written as DNA, the CDR3 is TGCAGTGCTATGGTAGCGGGGGGCCGGGGCACAGATACGCAGTATTTT. It translates to CSAMVAGGRGTDTQYF.

The chain combines TRBV11-1 with TRBJ1-4; 11 bases fit TRBD1. J was trimmed by 8 bases and V by 5 bases; bases with no gene match: 1. Per germline, CDR1 SGHAT and CDR2 FQDESV (reference sequence). The CDR3 is 13 residues long. The CDR3 DNA follows: TGTGCCAGCAGCAGGGACAGGGGGGAAAAACTGTTTTTT. Protein sequence: CASSRDRGEKLFF.

This clonotype was seen at least ten times. The chain has TRBV20-1 and TRBJ1-1; possibly TRBD1 for D (6 bases). This CDR3 is 13 amino acids long. In germline, CDR1 is DFQATT, CDR2 SNEGSKA (reference sequence). The chain's CDR3 is CSSDLGQSPEAFF. CDR3 bases: TGCAGCAGTGACCTTGGACAGTCGCCTGAAGCTTTCTTT.

In this sample, this clonotype turned up many times. The chain joins TRBV28 to TRBJ2-1; D is unresolved. Germline CDR1 is MDHEN and CDR2 is SYDVKM. V lost 3 bases and J 7 bases, leaving 7 bases between the germline ends. This CDR3 is built from 12 residues. The CDR3 reads CASSLLRNEQFF. CDR3 nucleotides: TGTGCCAGCAGTTTGCTTAGGAATGAGCAGTTCTTC.

There are many counts of this clonotype. V is TRBV27 and J is TRBJ1-5; D ambiguous. V was shortened by 3 bases and J by 4 bases, with 13 bases between the two germline ends. The V gene's germline CDR1 is MNHEY and CDR2 SMNVEV (reference sequence). The CDR3 runs 15 residues. CDR3 residues: CASSFFGRDNQPQHF. The CDR3 DNA follows: TGTGCCAGCAGTTTCTTCGGACGGGATAATCAGCCCCAGCATTTT.

This clonotype was detected many times. The chain combines TRBV30 with TRBJ2-7; possibly TRBD1 for D (6 bases). This CDR3 has 13 residues. The V end was cut by 4 bases, the J end by 1 base, with 11 bases between. CDR1 is GTSNPN, CDR2 SVGIG, per germline (reference sequence). CDR3: CAWTWGLSYEQYF. The CDR3 DNA reads as TGTGCCTGGACCTGGGGGCTATCCTACGAGCAGTACTTC.

This clonotype was counted at least ten times. The V call is TRBV5-1, the J call TRBJ2-7; TRBD1 aligns across 9 bases. The CDR3 totals 16 residues. V lost 2 bases and J lost 6; bases outside the gene matches: 12. Germline V gives CDR1 SGHRS, CDR2 YFSETQ. CDR3 DNA: TGCGCCAGCAGCTTTACCACCGGGACAGGGCTCCTCGAGCAGTACTTC. Translating gives CASSFTTGTGLLEQYF.

This clonotype was detected ten times or more. This chain joins TRBV7-9 and TRBJ2-7, with D unclear. This CDR3 has 13 residues. Germline CDR1 is SEHNR and CDR2 is FQNEAQ (reference sequence). The germline V and J ends were trimmed by 0 bases and 5 bases, with 8 bases remaining between them. DNA for the CDR3: TGTGCCAGCAGCTTAGCGATCGGTAACGAGCAGTACTTC. Amino acids: CASSLAIGNEQYF.

This clonotype came up a few times. V gene TRBV7-9 combines with J gene TRBJ2-1; D is undetermined. The CDR3 length is 13 residues. CDR1 and CDR2 (germline): SEHNR, FQNEAQ (reference sequence). The V gene lost 6 bases and the J gene lost 7 bases, with 13 bases spanning the gap. The CDR3 loop reads CASSLVIGNEQFF. In nucleotides, the CDR3 is TGTGCCAGCAGTCTTGTTATTGGGAATGAGCAGTTCTTC.

The table lists this clonotype with many counts. In DNA form, the CDR3 reads TGTGCCAGCAGTTTCAAGACAGGGTTGGATGAAAGCAATCAGCCCCAGCATTTT. It specifies CASSFKTGLDESNQPQHF. The chain is built from TRBV6-1 and TRBJ1-5; 7 bases are a match to TRBD1. The V gene's germline CDR1 is MNHNS and CDR2 SASEGT. The CDR3 extends over 18 amino acids. The V and J ends lost 5 bases and 1 base, in that order; junction bases with no gene match: 14.

This clonotype was seen many times. This sequence joins TRBV6-2 or TRBV6-3 and TRBJ2-5, with unresolved D. This CDR3 region has 14 residues. Trimming took 2 bases from V and 2 from J, leaving 9 bases between them. The V gene's germline CDR1 is MNHEY and CDR2 SVGEGT. The CDR3 loop is CASSYAGTQETQYF. The CDR3 DNA is TGTGCCAGCAGTTACGCCGGTACACAAGAGACCCAGTACTTC.

This clonotype has ten or more counts. The chain carries TRBV12-3 or TRBV12-4 and TRBJ1-2; D unclear. Trimming took 6 bases from V and 8 from J, leaving 10 bases between them. The CDR3 has 11 amino acids. CDR3 DNA: TGTGCCAGCAGCAGTTTCTACGGCTACACCTTC. It specifies CASSSFYGYTF.

The chain couples TRBV27 to TRBJ1-2; TRBD1 matches at 7 bases. Per the germline V gene, CDR1 is MNHEY and CDR2 is SMNVEV (reference sequence). The CDR3 runs to 13 residues. The CDR3 nucleotides are TGTGCAGCAAGTATGAGACAGGGCTATGGCTACACCTTC. Its translation: CAASMRQGYGYTF.

This clonotype occurred many times. The chain employs TRBV20-1 and TRBJ1-3; D not certain. Germline V CDR1 and CDR2: DFQATT, SNEGSKA (reference sequence). CDR3 length: 14 amino acids. V dropped 6 bases and J dropped 0 bases, with 12 bases sitting between them. CDR3 region: CSAATGNSGNTIYF. The CDR3 DNA reads TGCAGTGCAGCAACCGGGAACTCTGGAAACACCATATATTTT.

The chain recombines TRBV18 with TRBJ1-4, with D possibly TRBD1 on 5 matching bases. Germline values: CDR1 KGHSH, CDR2 LQKENI. This CDR3 has 16 amino acids. Trimming shortened V by 3 bases and J by 0 bases, and 11 bases separated the two germline ends. The CDR3 bases are TGTGCCAGCTCACCCCTTCAGGGTGCAACTAATGAAAAACTGTTTTTT. Its protein product is CASSPLQGATNEKLFF.

This clonotype was seen at least ten times. This chain connects TRBV6-5 to TRBJ1-6; the match to TRBD1 covers 9 bases. The CDR3 is 16 residues long. The germline V gene has CDR1 MNHEY and CDR2 SVGAGI. After removal of 6 bases from V and 7 bases from J, the junction contained 10 bases not matched to a gene. This CDR3 is CASSRGQGGGNSPLHF. The CDR3, as DNA: TGTGCCAGCAGCCGGGGACAGGGTGGAGGAAATTCACCCCTCCACTTT.

The sample holds a few counts of this clonotype. This chain joins TRBV7-2 and TRBJ2-6, with D unclear. V was shortened by 1 base and J by 2 bases, with 9 bases between the two germline ends. Germline V lookup: CDR1 SGHTA, CDR2 FQGNSA. The CDR3 has 16 residues. In nucleotides, the CDR3 is TGTGCCAGCAGCTTAGACAGTATAGCTGGGGCCAACGTCCTGACTTTC. It is translated as CASSLDSIAGANVLTF.

This clonotype was seen at least ten times. The V gene is TRBV20-1, the J gene TRBJ2-5; 10 bases line up with TRBD2. Germline trimming cut 4 bases from V and 1 base from J; bases unmatched to any gene: 12. Germline V gene data show CDR1 as DFQATT and CDR2 as SNEGSKA (reference sequence). The CDR3 spans 17 residues. This CDR3 reads CSATLPSGGAGQETQYF. The CDR3 DNA reads TGCAGTGCTACACTCCCCAGCGGGGGGGCGGGCCAAGAGACCCAGTACTTC.

This clonotype was seen ten or more times. The chain joins TRBV2 to TRBJ2-1, with D unclear. Germline CDR1 is SNHLY and CDR2 is FYNNEI. The V end lost 0 bases, the J end lost 9 bases, and 6 bases lay between the germline ends. This CDR3 is 12 amino acids long. As DNA, the CDR3 is TGTGCCAGCAGTGAAGCGGGAATTGAGCAGTTCTTC. It yields the protein CASSEAGIEQFF.

Only one count was recorded for this clonotype. Being one base from a much bigger clone, this may be a read error. The CDR3 coding sequence is TGTGCCAGCAGCCAACGCCGAGCGGGGGGGCTTTACGAGCAGTACTTC. This sequence encodes CASSQRRAGGLYEQYF. This chain links TRBV3-1 with TRBJ2-7, with 10 bases aligning to TRBD2. In germline, CDR1 is LGHDT, CDR2 YNNKEL (reference sequence). The V and J ends lost 2 bases and 4 bases, in that order; junction bases with no gene match: 8. This CDR3 is built from 16 residues.

DNA for the CDR3: TGTGCCAGCAGTTTCTCGGGCGAGCAGTACTTC. It yields the protein CASSFSGEQYF. The V gene is TRBV12-3 or TRBV12-4, the J gene TRBJ2-7; D gene unclear. The ends were cut back, 3 bases at V and 6 bases at J, with 6 bases in the middle. The CDR3 has 11 residues.

This clonotype was detected many times. The CDR3: CAITDQEAYEQYF. CDR3 bases: TGTGCCATCACCGACCAGGAAGCCTACGAGCAGTACTTC. This chain joins TRBV10-3 and TRBJ2-7; D gene unclear. The germline V gene encodes CDR1 ENHRY and CDR2 SYGVKD. V shed 7 bases and J shed 2 bases, with 12 bases lying between them. The length of the CDR3 is 13 residues.